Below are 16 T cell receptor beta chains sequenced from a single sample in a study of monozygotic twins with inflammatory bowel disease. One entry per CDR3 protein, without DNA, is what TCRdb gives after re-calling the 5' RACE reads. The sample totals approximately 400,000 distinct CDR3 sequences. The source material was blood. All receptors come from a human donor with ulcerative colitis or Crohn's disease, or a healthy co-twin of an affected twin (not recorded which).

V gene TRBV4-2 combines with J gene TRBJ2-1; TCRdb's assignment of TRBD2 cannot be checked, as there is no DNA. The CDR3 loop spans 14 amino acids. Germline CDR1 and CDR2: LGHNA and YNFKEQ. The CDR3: CASSQGLAVTDGFF.

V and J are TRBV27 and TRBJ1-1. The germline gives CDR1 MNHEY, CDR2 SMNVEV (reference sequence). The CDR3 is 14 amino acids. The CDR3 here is CASSFRAHNTEAFF.

CDR3 sequence reads: CSRGGRDGYTF. The chain carries TRBV20-1 and TRBJ1-2; TCRdb proposes TRBD1, but this gene call is untestable without DNA. CDR1 and CDR2 (germline): DFQATT, SNEGSKA (reference sequence). The CDR3 sequence is 11 residues long.

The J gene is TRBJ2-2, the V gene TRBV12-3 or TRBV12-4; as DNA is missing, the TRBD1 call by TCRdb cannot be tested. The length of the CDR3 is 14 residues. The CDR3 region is CASSFRENTGELFF.

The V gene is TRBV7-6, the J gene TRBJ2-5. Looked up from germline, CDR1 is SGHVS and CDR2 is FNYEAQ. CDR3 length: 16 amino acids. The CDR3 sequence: CASSRAGRVGQETQYF.

CDR3 protein: CASSQLGGQGTYEQYF. The genes are TRBV5-6 and TRBJ2-7; absent DNA, TCRdb's TRBD1 call cannot be checked. CDR1 is SGHDT and CDR2 is YYEEEE in the germline V gene. This CDR3 region has 16 residues.

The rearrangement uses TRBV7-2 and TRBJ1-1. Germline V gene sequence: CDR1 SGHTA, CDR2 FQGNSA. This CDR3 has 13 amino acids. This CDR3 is CASSSTQVGEAFF.

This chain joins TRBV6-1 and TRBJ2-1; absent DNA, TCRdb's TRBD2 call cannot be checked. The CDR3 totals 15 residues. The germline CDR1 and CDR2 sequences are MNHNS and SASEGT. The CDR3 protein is CASSLKASGNNEQFF.

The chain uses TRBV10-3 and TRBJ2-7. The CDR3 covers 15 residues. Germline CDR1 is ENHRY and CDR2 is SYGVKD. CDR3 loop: CAIRDPSLRGYEQYF.

The CDR3 region is CASSSQVSPDGYTF. V gene TRBV5-1 combines with J gene TRBJ1-2; without DNA, the TCRdb call of TRBD1 cannot be checked. This CDR3 has 14 residues. Per germline, CDR1 SGHRS and CDR2 YFSETQ.

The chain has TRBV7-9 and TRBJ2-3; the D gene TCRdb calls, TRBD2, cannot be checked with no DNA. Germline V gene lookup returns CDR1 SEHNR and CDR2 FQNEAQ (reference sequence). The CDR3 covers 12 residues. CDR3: CASSGPTDTQYF.

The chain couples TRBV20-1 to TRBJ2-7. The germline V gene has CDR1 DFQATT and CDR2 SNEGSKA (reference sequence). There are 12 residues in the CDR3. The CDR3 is CSGERTPYEQYF.

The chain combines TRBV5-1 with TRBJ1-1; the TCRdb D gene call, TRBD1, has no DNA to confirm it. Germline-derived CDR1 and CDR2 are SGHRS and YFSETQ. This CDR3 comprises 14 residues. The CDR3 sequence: CASSVRGRNTEAFF.

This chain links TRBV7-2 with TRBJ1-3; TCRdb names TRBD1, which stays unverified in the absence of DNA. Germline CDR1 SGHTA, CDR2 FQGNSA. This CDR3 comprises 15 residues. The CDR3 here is CASSLGGASGNTIYF.

Here the CDR3 reads CASSADLGLNEQFF. The V and J genes are TRBV9 and TRBJ2-1; the D gene TCRdb calls, TRBD2, cannot be checked with no DNA. In germline, CDR1 is SGDLS, CDR2 YYNGEE. The CDR3 has 14 amino acids.

The CDR3 is CSVERGASAGAFF. This chain joins TRBV29-1 and TRBJ1-1. CDR1 and CDR2 from the germline V gene are SQVTM and ANQGSEA. This CDR3 comprises 13 residues. Full variable domain (outside the CDR3, taken from reference TRBV29-1 and TRBJ1-1): SAVISQKPSRDICQRGTSLTIQCQVDSQVTMMFWYRQQPGQSLTLIATANQGSEATYESGFVIDKFPISRPNLTFSTLTVSNMSPEDSSIYLCSVERGASAGAFFGQGTRLTVV.